The 5 T cell receptor beta chains given below trace back to one sample, sequenced in a study of blood T cell repertoires in COVID-19. Clones were read by immunoSEQ multiplex PCR, and TCRdb kept only the in-frame ones, dropping some. Found here are 300,000 to 400,000 clones, approximately 86% of them singletons; the top ten hold approximately 4%. The sequencing sample was made of PBMCs or T cells enriched from blood (not recorded which). The receptors originated from a woman in her thirties or forties with acute COVID-19.

The chain has TRBV7-9 and TRBJ2-4; D perhaps matches TRBD1 (7 bases). The CDR3 sequence is 17 residues long. The germline CDR1 and CDR2 sequences are SEHNR and FQNEAQ (reference sequence). The V and J ends lost 0 bases and 6 bases respectively, with 18 bases between them. CDR3 region: CASSLASGPPGGNIQYF. CDR3 in DNA: TGTGCCAGCAGCTTAGCTAGCGGACCTCCAGGGGGAAACATTCAGTACTTC.

The chain is built from TRBV11-2 and TRBJ2-4; no firm D call. This CDR3 has 13 amino acids. V was trimmed by 3 bases and J by 0 bases, leaving 3 bases between them. The germline V gene has CDR1 SGHAT and CDR2 FQNNGV. The CDR3 loop is CASSLAAKNIQYF. The CDR3 DNA sequence: TGTGCCAGCAGCTTGGCAGCCAAAAACATTCAGTACTTC.

This chain connects TRBV28 to TRBJ2-7; TRBD1 agrees at 8 bases. J lost 3 bases, V lost 4 bases, and 8 bases had no gene match. The germline V gene has CDR1 MDHEN and CDR2 SYDVKM. The CDR3 is 15 amino acids. The CDR3 sequence: CASSSGGGIDYEQYF. In DNA form, the CDR3 reads TGTGCCAGCAGTTCAGGGGGCGGGATTGACTACGAGCAGTACTTC.

The chain couples TRBV5-5 to TRBJ2-3; 13 bases match TRBD2. From germline, CDR1 is SGHKS and CDR2 YYEKEE (reference sequence). V gave up 2 bases and J gave up 0 bases; unmatched junction bases: 12. This CDR3 has 20 residues. The DNA for the CDR3 is TGTGCCAGCAGCTTCCACGGCCGGACTAGCGGGGGTTCTAGCACAGATACGCAGTATTTT. Protein product: CASSFHGRTSGGSSTDTQYF.

The V gene is TRBV14, the J gene TRBJ2-7; D uncertain. The CDR3 runs to 15 residues. CDR1 and CDR2 from the germline V gene are SGHDN and FVKESK. The V gene lost 1 base and the J gene lost 5 bases, with 15 bases spanning the gap. CDR3 loop: CASSQALSGYHEQYF. In DNA form, the CDR3 reads TGTGCCAGCAGCCAAGCTCTGTCAGGTTACCACGAGCAGTACTTC.